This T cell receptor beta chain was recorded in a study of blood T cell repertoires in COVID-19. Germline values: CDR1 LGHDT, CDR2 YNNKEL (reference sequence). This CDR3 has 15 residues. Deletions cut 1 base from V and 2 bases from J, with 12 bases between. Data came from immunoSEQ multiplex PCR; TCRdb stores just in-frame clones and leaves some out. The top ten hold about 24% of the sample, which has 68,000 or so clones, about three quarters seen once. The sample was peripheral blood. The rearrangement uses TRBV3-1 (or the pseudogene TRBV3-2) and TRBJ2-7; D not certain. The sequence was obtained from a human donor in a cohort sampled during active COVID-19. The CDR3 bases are TGTGCCAGCAGCCAAGGAGTGGGCCGCACCTACGAGCAGTACTTC. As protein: CASSQGVGRTYEQYF.